One and the same sample provided the 18 T cell receptor beta chains below, sequenced in a study of cytomegalovirus exposure and HLA in healthy donors. 60 Vbeta and 13 Jbeta primers were used in PCR. Sequenced by immunoSEQ multiplex PCR; TCRdb stores in-frame clones only, minus some. The sample table includes 65,000 to 85,000 clones. The sequencing sample was made of PBMCs. These receptors came from a young woman in good health and CMV-seronegative.

The genes are TRBV5-4 and TRBJ2-5; TRBD2 might be the D (5 bases). CDR3 length equals 14 residues. Trimming cost V 4 bases and J 5 bases, with 15 bases left between them. CDR1 is SGHNT, CDR2 YYREEE, per germline (reference sequence). CDR3 coding DNA: TGTGCCAGCAGCCCGAGAGAGGGTCCCGAGACCCAGTACTTC. This translates into CASSPREGPETQYF.

The chain has TRBV11-3 and TRBJ2-3; D not certain. This CDR3 region has 12 residues. Germline assignment: CDR1 SGHNT and CDR2 YENEEA. V shed 5 bases and J shed 0 bases, with 3 bases lying between them. The CDR3 nucleotides read TGTGCCAGCAGCCTAAGCACAGATACGCAGTATTTT. Translation: CASSLSTDTQYF.

The rearrangement uses TRBV4-1 and TRBJ2-7; 11 bases match TRBD2. Looked up from germline, CDR1 is MGHRA and CDR2 is YSYEKL. The CDR3 contains 18 residues. V was pared by 1 base and J by 0 bases, with 8 bases of the junction left unmatched. The CDR3 is CASSQGTSGPFISYEQYF. CDR3 nucleotide sequence: TGCGCCAGCAGCCAAGGGACTAGCGGGCCCTTTATCTCCTACGAGCAGTACTTC.

The genes are TRBV5-1 and TRBJ2-1; D is uncertain. This CDR3 has 12 amino acids. Germline assignment: CDR1 SGHRS and CDR2 YFSETQ. Deletions cut 5 bases from V and 7 bases from J, with 10 bases between. CDR3 sequence: CASRERVNEQFF. In DNA, the CDR3 is TGCGCCAGCAGGGAGAGAGTGAATGAGCAGTTCTTC.

This clone shows up as medium-sized by frequency. The chain joins TRBV16 to TRBJ2-7; TRBD2 matches 7 bases. The CDR3 covers 17 residues. V was clipped by 3 bases and J by 3 bases; unmatched bases: 14. In germline, CDR1 is KGHSY, CDR2 FQNENV. The CDR3 spells CASSHIGGIGRFYEQYF. The CDR3 DNA follows: TGTGCCAGCAGCCATATCGGTGGTATCGGGAGGTTCTACGAGCAGTACTTC.

The chain links TRBV6-5 to TRBJ2-3; 8 positions agree with TRBD2. V was pared by 5 bases and J by 1 base, with 5 bases of the junction left unmatched. Germline assignment: CDR1 MNHEY and CDR2 SVGAGI. The CDR3 contains 15 residues. The CDR3 loop is CASSPRAGGTDTQYF. The CDR3 DNA is TGTGCCAGCAGTCCTAGAGCGGGAGGCACAGATACGCAGTATTTT.

The chain uses TRBV6-1 and TRBJ2-7; perhaps TRBD2 as D (6 bases). V dropped 7 bases and J dropped 5 bases, with 18 bases sitting between them. The CDR3 consists of 14 residues. Germline V CDR1 and CDR2: MNHNS, SASEGT. The CDR3 sequence is CASTRGRERDEQYF. The DNA of the CDR3 is TGTGCCAGCACTCGAGGCCGGGAGAGGGACGAGCAGTACTTC.

The chain combines TRBV20-1 with TRBJ1-1; no clear D gene. Germline lookup yields CDR1 DFQATT and CDR2 SNEGSKA (reference sequence). There are 10 residues in the CDR3. The CDR3 loop reads CTPSGAEAFF. The CDR3 bases are TGCACCCCGTCCGGGGCTGAAGCTTTCTTT.

V and J are TRBV28 and TRBJ2-5; 8 bases match TRBD1. The CDR3 consists of 16 residues. The J segment lost 0 bases and the V segment lost 4 bases, leaving 7 bases of the junction unmatched. The V gene's germline CDR1 is MDHEN and CDR2 SYDVKM. CDR3 in DNA: TGTGCCAGCAGTTCTGGACAGGGCCCGTACCAAGAGACCCAGTACTTC. Translated, it gives CASSSGQGPYQETQYF.

The J gene is TRBJ2-1, the V gene TRBV5-1; 8 bases fit TRBD2. J gave up 4 bases and V 2 bases, and 14 bases lay outside the gene matches. CDR1 is SGHRS, CDR2 YFSETQ, per germline. This CDR3 has 18 residues. For the CDR3, the DNA is TGCGCCAGCAGCTTAGGGCTAGCGGGCCTTGGGGGTTACAATGAGCAGTTCTTC. Translating it yields CASSLGLAGLGGYNEQFF.

The chain employs TRBV5-6 and TRBJ2-5; 10 bases agree with TRBD2. V dropped 4 bases and J dropped 2; count of bases not matched to a gene: 5. The CDR3 length is 15 residues. Germline values: CDR1 SGHDT, CDR2 YYEEEE. Here the CDR3 reads CASSRGLAEQETQYF. The CDR3 DNA is TGTGCCAGCAGCCGCGGACTAGCGGAGCAAGAGACCCAGTACTTC.

The V call is TRBV30, the J call TRBJ2-7, with TRBD2 matching 8 bases. Germline CDR1 and CDR2: GTSNPN and SVGIG (reference sequence). The CDR3 contains 14 residues. Trimming at V came to 2 bases and at J to 0 bases, leaving 3 bases not matched to a gene. This CDR3 reads CAWSRGGPSYEQYF. The CDR3 DNA reads as TGTGCCTGGAGTCGGGGGGGGCCCTCCTACGAGCAGTACTTC.

This chain links TRBV7-8 with TRBJ1-5, with D tentatively TRBD1 (6 bases). The V end lost 6 bases, the J end lost 7 bases, and 16 bases lay between the germline ends. This CDR3 region has 14 residues. Germline values: CDR1 SGHVS, CDR2 FQNEAQ. The CDR3 sequence: CASSVPGAGQPQHF. DNA of the CDR3: TGTGCCAGCAGTGTTCCAGGGGCAGGGCAGCCCCAGCATTTT.

This sequence joins TRBV4-2 and TRBJ2-7; TRBD2 aligns across 9 bases. Germline CDR1 LGHNA, CDR2 YNFKEQ. The V and J ends lost 0 bases and 4 bases, in that order; junction bases with no gene match: 10. The CDR3 has 17 amino acids. The CDR3 DNA follows: TGTGCCAGCAGCCAAGATCTTGGGACTAGCCGAATGTACGAGCAGTACTTC. Residues: CASSQDLGTSRMYEQYF.

The V and J genes are TRBV5-1 and TRBJ2-7; D gene uncertain. V lost 0 bases to trimming and J lost 0 bases, with 10 bases between them. Germline values: CDR1 SGHRS, CDR2 YFSETQ. The CDR3 consists of 15 residues. The CDR3 DNA sequence: TGCGCCAGCAGCTTGGAAGGCCGGAGCTCCTACGAGCAGTACTTC. It encodes CASSLEGRSSYEQYF. Supplemented by reference TRBV5-1 and TRBJ2-7, the full variable domain reads KAGVTQTPRYLIKTRGQQVTLSCSPISGHRSVSWYQQTPGQGLQFLFEYFSETQRNKGNFPGRFSGRQFSNSRSEMNVSTLELGDSALYLCASSLEGRSSYEQYFGPGTRLTVT.

The chain recombines TRBV4-3 with TRBJ2-7; 8 bases match TRBD1. This CDR3 spans 16 amino acids. Germline values: CDR1 LGHNA, CDR2 YSLEER. Losses at the gene ends were 3 bases for V and 2 bases for J; bases not matched to a gene: 9. The CDR3 DNA is TGCGCCAGCAGCCAGGGGGACAGGCTCGACCCCTACGAGCAGTACTTC. Translation gives CASSQGDRLDPYEQYF.

The CDR3: CASSFRTVNQPQHF. Here the CDR3 DNA reads TGTGCCAGCAGTTTCCGGACAGTCAATCAGCCCCAGCATTTT. V usage is TRBV28 and J usage is TRBJ1-5; possibly TRBD1 for D (6 bases). The germline V gene encodes CDR1 MDHEN and CDR2 SYDVKM. V lost 3 bases, J lost 3 bases, and 9 bases lay in between. This CDR3 has 14 residues.

In nucleotides, the CDR3 is TGTGCCAGCAGTTCTGCGACACAGAATTCACCCCTCCACTTT. The encoded protein is CASSSATQNSPLHF. This chain joins TRBV6-6 and TRBJ1-6; D is unclear. The CDR3 is 14 residues long. V was shortened by 4 bases and J by 7 bases, with 11 bases between the two germline ends. Germline CDR1 MNHNY, CDR2 SVGAGI (reference sequence).